This T cell receptor (beta chain) was obtained from a study of patients and donors after allogeneic stem cell transplantation. MiXCR, run by TCRdb on the RT-PCR reads, gives a single entry per CDR3 protein. The profile shows 800,000 to 1,000,000 distinct CDR3 sequences, approximately 18% of them singletons. The origin of this receptor is a human donor who was either an allogeneic HSCT recipient or a stem cell or donor lymphocyte infusion donor (not recorded which). It is not recorded whose cells these are; they may come from a transplant donor. The sequenced sample consisted of blood, either unsorted or a sorted T cell fraction (not recorded which).

This CDR3 is CASSPSNPSYEQYF. In DNA, the CDR3 is TGTGCCAGCTCACCCTCGAACCCAAGCTACGAGCAGTACTTC. J is TRBJ2-7 and V is TRBV18; D unclear. The CDR3 contains 14 residues. With 3 bases removed from V and 3 bases from J, the gap between germline ends came to 12 bases. Per the germline V gene, CDR1 is KGHSH and CDR2 is LQKENI.